A selection of T cell receptor beta chains follows, all from one sample in a study of shared clonotypes between healthy human individuals. Profiling relied on immunoSEQ multiplex PCR, and the TCRdb table lists in-frame clones only, not all of them. Of 2.5 million or so clones listed, just over 90% are singletons. The specimen sequenced was naive CD4+ T cells sorted from blood. The receptors were gathered from a man aged 18 to 30 in good health. The CDR3 runs from the conserved cysteine through the conserved F or W. The D gene is left open where the match is weak. Clone size is given for some rows only: seen once, a few or many times, or a class if the clone is expanded.

V gene: TRBV29-1
D gene: TRBD1
clone size: NA
J gene: TRBJ1-3
CDR3 protein: CSVAGGGSPGNTIYF
CDR3 DNA: TGCAGCGTTGCAGGGGGGGGCTCTCCTGGAAACACCATATATTTT

V gene: TRBV10-3
D gene: TRBD1
clone size: NA
J gene: TRBJ2-5
CDR3 protein: CAIRLDRQETQYF
CDR3 DNA: TGTGCCATCAGGCTGGACAGGCAAGAGACCCAGTACTTC

V gene: TRBV6-5
D gene: TRBD2
clone size: NA
J gene: TRBJ2-7
CDR3 protein: CASSPQGRASYEQYF
CDR3 DNA: TGTGCCAGCAGCCCTCAAGGGAGGGCCTCCTACGAGCAGTACTTC

V gene: TRBV7-9
D gene: NA
clone size: NA
J gene: TRBJ2-5
CDR3 protein: CASSLVGGPTQETQYF
CDR3 DNA: TGTGCCAGCAGCTTAGTTGGGGGCCCTACCCAAGAGACCCAGTACTTC

V gene: TRBV9
D gene: TRBD1
clone size: NA
J gene: TRBJ2-3
CDR3 protein: CASSVGQGTDTQYF
CDR3 DNA: TGTGCCAGCAGCGTAGGACAGGGTACAGATACGCAGTATTTT

V gene: TRBV28
D gene: NA
clone size: NA
J gene: TRBJ1-4
CDR3 protein: CASSPPPLVNEKLFF
CDR3 DNA: TGTGCCAGCAGTCCGCCTCCGTTGGTTAATGAAAAACTGTTTTTT

V gene: TRBV4-1
D gene: NA
clone size: NA
J gene: TRBJ2-2
CDR3 protein: CASSQGHANTGELFF
CDR3 DNA: TGCGCCAGCAGCCAGGGACATGCGAACACCGGGGAGCTGTTTTTT

V gene: TRBV4-1
D gene: NA
clone size: NA
J gene: TRBJ2-1
CDR3 protein: CASSQDPGGTYNEQFF
CDR3 DNA: TGCGCCAGCAGCCAAGATCCCGGTGGTACCTACAATGAGCAGTTCTTC

V gene: TRBV6-1
D gene: NA
clone size: NA
J gene: TRBJ1-5
CDR3 protein: CASSEAWGQLRNQPQHF
CDR3 DNA: TGTGCCAGCAGTGAAGCTTGGGGGCAGCTACGCAATCAGCCCCAGCATTTT

V gene: TRBV4-1
D gene: TRBD1
clone size: NA
J gene: TRBJ1-3
CDR3 protein: CASSQETRGPGNTIYF
CDR3 DNA: TGCGCCAGCAGCCAGGAAACGAGGGGGCCCGGAAACACCATATATTTT

V gene: TRBV5-1
D gene: NA
clone size: few
J gene: TRBJ2-7
CDR3 protein: CASSLGRDYEQYF
CDR3 DNA: TGCGCCAGCAGCTTGGGACGGGACTACGAGCAGTACTTC

V gene: TRBV7-6
D gene: TRBD2
clone size: NA
J gene: TRBJ2-3
CDR3 protein: CASSLVGLAQDTQYF
CDR3 DNA: TGTGCCAGCAGCTTAGTGGGACTAGCGCAAGATACGCAGTATTTT

V gene: TRBV7-2
D gene: NA
clone size: NA
J gene: TRBJ2-2
CDR3 protein: CASSFREIGLAGELFF
CDR3 DNA: TGTGCCAGCAGCTTTAGGGAAATCGGTTTGGCCGGGGAGCTGTTTTTT